This is a list of T cell receptor beta chains from one sample in a study of blood T cells in healthy people across ages. TCRdb itself ran the 5' RACE reads through MiXCR, one entry per CDR3 protein. The table has around 1,500,000 distinct CDR3 sequences, roughly 27% seen once. Input material: blood. The source is a woman aged 30 to 39 in good health. Both conserved end residues are part of each CDR3. A D gene is named only where the DNA matches it firmly. Clone size is shown for a subset of rows, as once, few, many or a class of expanded clone.

J gene	clone size	D gene	V gene	CDR3 DNA	CDR3 protein
TRBJ1-1	few	-	TRBV7-9	TGTGCCAGCAGCTTAGTGCAAACCACCCATAACACTGAAGCTTTCTTT	CASSLVQTTHNTEAFF
TRBJ1-4	-	TRBD1	TRBV6-5	TGTGCCAGCAGTTACAATAGAGCGACAGGGGAAGACGGGAAACTGTTTTTT	CASSYNRATGEDGKLFF
TRBJ2-6	-	-	TRBV5-1	TGCGCCGGCAGGCAGGGGGAGGCCAACGTCCTGACTTTT	CAGRQGEANVLTF
TRBJ2-5	few	TRBD2	TRBV20-1	TGCAGTGCTAGAGTACCTCGGGGGGGGTTAGAGACCCAGTACTTC	CSARVPRGGLETQYF
TRBJ2-7	-	-	TRBV7-2	TGTGCCGGCAGATCAGGGTACGAACAGTACTTC	CAGRSGYEQYF
TRBJ2-7	-	TRBD1	TRBV20-1	TGCAGTGTACGGGGGACAGGGAACTACGAGCAGTACTTC	CSVRGTGNYEQYF
TRBJ2-4	-	-	TRBV12-3/TRBV12-4	TGTGCCAGCAGTAATCTTGTTGCCAGCGGAAAAAACATTCAGTACTTC	CASSNLVASGKNIQYF
TRBJ1-1	-	TRBD1	TRBV29-1	TGCAGCGTCAAGGGGGCAGATAGAAACACTGAAGCTTTCTTT	CSVKGADRNTEAFF
TRBJ2-3	few	TRBD2	TRBV7-2	TGTGCCAGCAGCACACTAGCGGAGAGCACAGATACGCAGTATTTT	CASSTLAESTDTQYF
TRBJ2-1	-	-	TRBV24-1	TGTGCCACCAGTGATAGGTATGAGCAGTTCTTC	CATSDRYEQFF
TRBJ1-4	many	-	TRBV7-9	TGTGCCAGCAGTCGAGAAGTTGCAACTAATGAAAAACTGTTTTTT	CASSREVATNEKLFF
TRBJ2-5	-	TRBD2	TRBV28	TGTGCCAGCAGTTTAATCCCCGCGGGGGAGCAGTACTTC	CASSLIPAGEQYF
TRBJ1-2	few	-	TRBV4-3	TGCGCCAGCAGCCAAGATGGGGGGCGCTTCTATGGCTACACCTTC	CASSQDGGRFYGYTF
TRBJ1-2	-	TRBD1	TRBV5-5	TGTGTCAGCAGCGACCAACAGGGGTACTATGGCTACACCTTC	CVSSDQQGYYGYTF
TRBJ2-5	few	-	TRBV28	TGTGCCAGCAGTTCGGACACTACGGGCACAGATACGCAGTACTTC	CASSSDTTGTDTQYF
TRBJ2-3	-	-	TRBV12-3/TRBV12-4	TGTGCCAGCAGCCTCTGGTCCGGGGACTCGCGCGCGCGCACAGATGCGCAGTATTTT	CASSLWSGDSRARTDAQYF
TRBJ2-7	few	TRBD1	TRBV6-5	TGTGCCAGCAGTGCGACAGGGTTGTGCTACGAGCAGTACTTC	CASSATGLCYEQYF
TRBJ2-3	few	TRBD1	TRBV4-1	TGCGCCAGCAGAGATCCGGGACAGGGCAGAGATACGCAGTATTTT	CASRDPGQGRDTQYF
TRBJ2-7	few	-	TRBV4-1	TGCGCCAGCAGCCAAGATCTAGGGTTTACCTACGAGCAGTACTTC	CASSQDLGFTYEQYF
TRBJ2-3	many	-	TRBV4-1	TGCGCCAGCAGCCAAGAGAGGACAGATACGCAGTATTTT	CASSQERTDTQYF
TRBJ2-3	-	-	TRBV20-1	TGCAGTGTTAGATATGGCAAGCACACGGGAGATACGCAGTATTTT	CSVRYGKHTGDTQYF
TRBJ1-4	few	-	TRBV5-1	TGCGCCAGCAGCTTGAAACAGTTTAATGAAAAACTGTTTTTT	CASSLKQFNEKLFF